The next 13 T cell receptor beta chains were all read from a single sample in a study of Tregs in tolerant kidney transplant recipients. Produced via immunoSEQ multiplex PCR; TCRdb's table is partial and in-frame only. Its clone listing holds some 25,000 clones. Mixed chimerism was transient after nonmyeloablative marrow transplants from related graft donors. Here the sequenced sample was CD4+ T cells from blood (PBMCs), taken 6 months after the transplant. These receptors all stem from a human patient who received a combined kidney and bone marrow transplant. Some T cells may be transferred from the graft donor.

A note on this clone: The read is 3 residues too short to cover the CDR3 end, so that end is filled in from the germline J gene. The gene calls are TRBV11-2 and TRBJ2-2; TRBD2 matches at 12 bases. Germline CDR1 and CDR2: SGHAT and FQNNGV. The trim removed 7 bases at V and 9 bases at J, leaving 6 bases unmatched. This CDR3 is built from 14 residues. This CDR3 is CASTRLAGDRELFF. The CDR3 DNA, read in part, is TGTGCCAGCACCCGACTAGCGGGAGATCGGGAG.

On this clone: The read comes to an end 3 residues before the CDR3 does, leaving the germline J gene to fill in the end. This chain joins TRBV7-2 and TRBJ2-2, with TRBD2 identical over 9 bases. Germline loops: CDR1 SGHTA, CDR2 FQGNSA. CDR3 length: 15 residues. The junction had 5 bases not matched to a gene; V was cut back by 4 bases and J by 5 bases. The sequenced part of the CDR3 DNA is TGTGCCAGCAGCTCTTTAGCGGGAGTGACCGGGGAG. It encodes CASSSLAGVTGE. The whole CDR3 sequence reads CASSSLAGVTGELFF.

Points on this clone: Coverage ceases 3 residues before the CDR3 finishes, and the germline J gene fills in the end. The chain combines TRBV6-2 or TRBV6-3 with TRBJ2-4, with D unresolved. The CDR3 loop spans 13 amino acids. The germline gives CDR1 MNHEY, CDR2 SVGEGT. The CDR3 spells CASRESPRSSQYF. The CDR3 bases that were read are TGTGCCAGCAGAGAATCCCCAAGGTCGAGT.

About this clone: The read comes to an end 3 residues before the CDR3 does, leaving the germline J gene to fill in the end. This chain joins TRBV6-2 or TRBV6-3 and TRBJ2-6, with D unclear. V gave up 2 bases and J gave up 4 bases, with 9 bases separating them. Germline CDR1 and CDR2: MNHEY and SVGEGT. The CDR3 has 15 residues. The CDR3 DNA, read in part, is TGTGCCAGCAGTTACGTAGTTTCGGGGGCCAACGTC. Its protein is CASSYVVSGANV. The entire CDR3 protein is CASSYVVSGANVLTF.

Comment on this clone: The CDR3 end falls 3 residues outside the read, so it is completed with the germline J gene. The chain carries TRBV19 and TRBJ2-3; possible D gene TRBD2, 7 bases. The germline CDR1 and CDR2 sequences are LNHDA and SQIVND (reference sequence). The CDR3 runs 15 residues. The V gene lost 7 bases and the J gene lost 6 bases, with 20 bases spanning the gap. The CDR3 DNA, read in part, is TGTGCCAGTATGGGGGGGGCAGGGAATGGTGATACG. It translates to CASMGGAGNGDT. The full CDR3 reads CASMGGAGNGDTQYF. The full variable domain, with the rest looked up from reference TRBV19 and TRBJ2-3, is DGGITQSPKYLFRKEGQNVTLSCEQNLNHDAMYWYRQDPGQGLRLIYYSQIVNDFQKGDIAEGYSVSREKKESFPLTVTSAQKNPTAFYLCASMGGAGNGDTQYFGPGTRLTVL.

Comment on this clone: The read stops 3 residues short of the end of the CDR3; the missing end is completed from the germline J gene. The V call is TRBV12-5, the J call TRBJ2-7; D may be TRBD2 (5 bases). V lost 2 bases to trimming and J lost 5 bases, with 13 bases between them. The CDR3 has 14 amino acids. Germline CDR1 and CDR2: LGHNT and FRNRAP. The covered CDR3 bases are TGTGCTAGTGGTTTGCCCTCCGGGCGGGACGAG. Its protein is CASGLPSGRDE. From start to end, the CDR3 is CASGLPSGRDEQYF.

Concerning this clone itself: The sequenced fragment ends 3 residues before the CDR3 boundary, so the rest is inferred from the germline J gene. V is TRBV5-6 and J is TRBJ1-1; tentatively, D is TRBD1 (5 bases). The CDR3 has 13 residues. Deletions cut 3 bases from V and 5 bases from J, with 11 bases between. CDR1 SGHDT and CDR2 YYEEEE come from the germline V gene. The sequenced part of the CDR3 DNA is TGTGCCAGCAGCTCTCGACGGGGGACTGAA. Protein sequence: CASSSRRGTE. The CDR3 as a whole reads CASSSRRGTEAFF. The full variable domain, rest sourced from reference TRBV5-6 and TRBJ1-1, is DAGVTQSPTHLIKTRGQQVTLRCSPKSGHDTVSWYQQALGQGPQFIFQYYEEEERQRGNFPDRFSGHQFPNYSSELNVNALLLGDSALYLCASSSRRGTEAFFGQGTRLTVV.

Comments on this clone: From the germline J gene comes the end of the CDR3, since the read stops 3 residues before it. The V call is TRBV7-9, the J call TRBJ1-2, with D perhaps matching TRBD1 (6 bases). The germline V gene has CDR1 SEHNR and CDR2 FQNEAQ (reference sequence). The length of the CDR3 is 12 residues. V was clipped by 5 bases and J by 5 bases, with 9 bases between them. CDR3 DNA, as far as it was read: TGTGCCAGCAGCGAAGGACAGTATGGC. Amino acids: CASSEGQYG. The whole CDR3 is CASSEGQYGYTF.

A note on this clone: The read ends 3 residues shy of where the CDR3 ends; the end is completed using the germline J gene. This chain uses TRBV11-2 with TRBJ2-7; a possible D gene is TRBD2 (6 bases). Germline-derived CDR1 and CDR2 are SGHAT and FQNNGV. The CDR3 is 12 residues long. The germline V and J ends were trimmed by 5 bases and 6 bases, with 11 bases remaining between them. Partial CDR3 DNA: TGTGCCAGCAGCCCAGGCGGGGTCGAG. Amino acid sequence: CASSPGGVE. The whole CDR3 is CASSPGGVEQYF.

The part of the CDR3 DNA that was read is TGTGCCATCAGTGAGCGGACTGTTAAAGACAATGAG. Its translation: CAISERTVKDNE. From start to end, the CDR3 is CAISERTVKDNEQFF. This chain links TRBV10-3 with TRBJ2-1; D might be TRBD2 (5 bases). The read gets to within 3 residues of the CDR3 end, and the germline J gene fills in the rest. CDR1 is ENHRY, CDR2 SYGVKD, per germline. The CDR3 has 15 amino acids. Trimming took off 2 bases at V and 5 bases at J, with 13 bases between the two ends.

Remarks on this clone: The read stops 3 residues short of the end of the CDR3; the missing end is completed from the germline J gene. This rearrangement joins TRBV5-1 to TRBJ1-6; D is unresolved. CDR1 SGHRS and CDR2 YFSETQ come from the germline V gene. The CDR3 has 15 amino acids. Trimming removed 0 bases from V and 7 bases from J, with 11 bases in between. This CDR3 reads CASSLAGLQNSPLHF. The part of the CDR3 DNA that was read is TGCGCCAGCAGCTTGGCGGGTCTTCAGAATTCACCC.

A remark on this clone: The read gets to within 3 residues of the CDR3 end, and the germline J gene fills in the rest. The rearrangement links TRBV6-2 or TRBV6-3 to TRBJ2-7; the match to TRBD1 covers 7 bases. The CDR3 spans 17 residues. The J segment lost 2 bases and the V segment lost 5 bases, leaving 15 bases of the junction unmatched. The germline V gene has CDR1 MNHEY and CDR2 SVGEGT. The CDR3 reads CASSTRQGRFGTYEQYF. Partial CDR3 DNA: TGTGCCAGCAGTACTAGACAGGGCCGTTTTGGCACCTACGAG.

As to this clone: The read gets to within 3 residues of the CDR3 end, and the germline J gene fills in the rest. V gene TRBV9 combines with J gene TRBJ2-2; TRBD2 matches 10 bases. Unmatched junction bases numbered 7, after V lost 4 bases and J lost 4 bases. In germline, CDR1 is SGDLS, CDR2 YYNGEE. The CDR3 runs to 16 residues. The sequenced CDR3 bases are TGTGCCAGCAGCCCCCGGGCTAGCGGGAGCACCGGGGAG. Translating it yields CASSPRASGSTGE. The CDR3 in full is CASSPRASGSTGELFF.